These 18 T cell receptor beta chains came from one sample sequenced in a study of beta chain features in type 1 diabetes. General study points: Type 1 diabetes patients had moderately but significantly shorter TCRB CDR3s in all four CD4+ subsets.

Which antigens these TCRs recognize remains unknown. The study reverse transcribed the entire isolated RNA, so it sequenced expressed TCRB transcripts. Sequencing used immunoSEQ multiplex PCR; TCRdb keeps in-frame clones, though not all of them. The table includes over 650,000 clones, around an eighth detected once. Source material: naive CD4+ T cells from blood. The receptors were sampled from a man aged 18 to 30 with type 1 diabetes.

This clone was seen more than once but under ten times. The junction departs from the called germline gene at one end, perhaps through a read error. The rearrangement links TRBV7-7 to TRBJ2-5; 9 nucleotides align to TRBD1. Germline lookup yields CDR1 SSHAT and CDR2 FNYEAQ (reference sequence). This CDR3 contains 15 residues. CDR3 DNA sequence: TGTGCTAGCAGCTTAAGGGGACAGGGTTGGGAGACCCAGTACTTC. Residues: CASSLRGQGWETQYF.

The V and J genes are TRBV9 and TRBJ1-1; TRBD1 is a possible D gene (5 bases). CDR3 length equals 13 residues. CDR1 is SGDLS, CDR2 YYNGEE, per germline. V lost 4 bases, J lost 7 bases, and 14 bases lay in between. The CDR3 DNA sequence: TGTGCCAGCAGCCGGGACCAAGTAAGTGAAGCTTTCTTT. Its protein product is CASSRDQVSEAFF.

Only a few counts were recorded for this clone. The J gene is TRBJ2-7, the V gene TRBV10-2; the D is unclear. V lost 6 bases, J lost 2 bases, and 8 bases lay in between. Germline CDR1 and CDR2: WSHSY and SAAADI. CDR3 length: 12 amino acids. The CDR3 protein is CASRGPAYEQYF. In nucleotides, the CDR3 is TGCGCCAGCAGAGGACCGGCCTACGAGCAGTACTTC.

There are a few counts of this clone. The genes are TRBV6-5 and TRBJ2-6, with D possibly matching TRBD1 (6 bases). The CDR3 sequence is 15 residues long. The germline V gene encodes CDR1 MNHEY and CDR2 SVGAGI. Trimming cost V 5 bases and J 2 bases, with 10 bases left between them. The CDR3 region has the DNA TGTGCCAGCAGTATTAAGGGGGCTGGGGCCAACGTCCTGACTTTC. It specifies CASSIKGAGANVLTF.

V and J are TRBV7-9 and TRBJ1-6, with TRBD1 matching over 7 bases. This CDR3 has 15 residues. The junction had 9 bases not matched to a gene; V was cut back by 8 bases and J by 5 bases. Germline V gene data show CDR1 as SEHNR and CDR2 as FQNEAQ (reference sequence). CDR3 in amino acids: CASSPPGTDNSPLHF. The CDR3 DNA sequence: TGTGCCAGCTCACCTCCCGGGACAGATAATTCACCCCTCCACTTT.

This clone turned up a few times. The CDR3 coding sequence is TGTGCCGCGGGAAGACAGGTCATCTCTGGGGCCAACGTCCTGACTTTC. Translation gives CAAGRQVISGANVLTF. The rearrangement uses TRBV10-3 and TRBJ2-6; D assignment may be TRBD1 or TRBD2 (6 bases each). V was shortened by 11 bases and J by 0 bases, with 17 bases between the two germline ends. Looked up from germline, CDR1 is ENHRY and CDR2 is SYGVKD. The CDR3 totals 16 residues.

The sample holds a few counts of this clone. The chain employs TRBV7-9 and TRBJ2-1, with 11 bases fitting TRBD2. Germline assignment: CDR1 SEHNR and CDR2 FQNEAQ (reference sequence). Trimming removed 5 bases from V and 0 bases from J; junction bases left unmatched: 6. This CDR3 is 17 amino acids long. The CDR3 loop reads CASSPGTSGRSYNEQFF. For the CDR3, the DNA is TGTGCCAGCAGCCCTGGGACTAGCGGACGCTCCTACAATGAGCAGTTCTTC.

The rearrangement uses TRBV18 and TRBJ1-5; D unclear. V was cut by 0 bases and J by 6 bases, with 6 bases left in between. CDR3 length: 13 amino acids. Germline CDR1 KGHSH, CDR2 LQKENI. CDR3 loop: CASSPPSGQPQHF. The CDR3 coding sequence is TGTGCCAGCTCACCACCAAGCGGTCAGCCCCAGCATTTT.

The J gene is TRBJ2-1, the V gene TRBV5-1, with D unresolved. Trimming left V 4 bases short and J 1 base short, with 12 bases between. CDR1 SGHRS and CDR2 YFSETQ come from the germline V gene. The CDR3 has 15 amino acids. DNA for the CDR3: TGCGCCAGCAGCCCCGGACCACTATCCTACAATGAGCAGTTCTTC. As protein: CASSPGPLSYNEQFF. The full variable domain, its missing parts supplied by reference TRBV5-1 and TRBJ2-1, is KAGVTQTPRYLIKTRGQQVTLSCSPISGHRSVSWYQQTPGQGLQFLFEYFSETQRNKGNFPGRFSGRQFSNSRSEMNVSTLELGDSALYLCASSPGPLSYNEQFFGPGTRLTVL.

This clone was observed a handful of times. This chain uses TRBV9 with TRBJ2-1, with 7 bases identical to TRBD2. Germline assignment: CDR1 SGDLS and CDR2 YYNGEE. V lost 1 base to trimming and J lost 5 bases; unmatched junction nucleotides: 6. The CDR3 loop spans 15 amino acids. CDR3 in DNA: TGTGCCAGCAGCGTAACGGGGGAGGGCCACAATGAGCAGTTCTTC. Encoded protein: CASSVTGEGHNEQFF.

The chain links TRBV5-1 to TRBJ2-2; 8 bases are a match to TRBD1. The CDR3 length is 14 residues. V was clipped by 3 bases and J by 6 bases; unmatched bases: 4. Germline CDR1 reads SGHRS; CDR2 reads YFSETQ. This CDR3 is CASSWKQGAGELFF. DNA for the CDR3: TGCGCCAGCAGCTGGAAACAGGGGGCCGGGGAGCTGTTTTTT.

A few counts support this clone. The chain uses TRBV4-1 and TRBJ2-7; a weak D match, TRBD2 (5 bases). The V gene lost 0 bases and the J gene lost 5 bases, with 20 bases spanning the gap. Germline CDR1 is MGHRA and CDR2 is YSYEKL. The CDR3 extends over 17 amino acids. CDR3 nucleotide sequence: TGCGCCAGCAGCCAAGATAACGGGATAGCGATGTTCCACGAGCAGTACTTC. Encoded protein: CASSQDNGIAMFHEQYF.

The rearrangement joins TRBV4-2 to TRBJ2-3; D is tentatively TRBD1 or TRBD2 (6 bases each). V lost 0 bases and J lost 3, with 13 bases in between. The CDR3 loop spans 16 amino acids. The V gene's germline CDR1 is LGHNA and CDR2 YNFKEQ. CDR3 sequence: CASSQEDGGLTDTQYF. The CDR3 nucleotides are TGTGCCAGCAGCCAAGAAGACGGGGGCCTTACAGATACGCAGTATTTT.

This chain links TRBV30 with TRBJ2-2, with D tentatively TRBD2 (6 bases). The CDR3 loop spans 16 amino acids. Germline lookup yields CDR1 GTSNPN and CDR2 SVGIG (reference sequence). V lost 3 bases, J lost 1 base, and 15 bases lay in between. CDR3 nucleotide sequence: TGTGCCTGGAGGGGCTCTGCGGGGATGAACACCGGGGAGCTGTTTTTT. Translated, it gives CAWRGSAGMNTGELFF. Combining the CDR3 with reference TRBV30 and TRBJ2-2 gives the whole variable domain SQTIHQWPATLVQPVGSPLSLECTVEGTSNPNLYWYRQAAGRGLQLLFYSVGIGQISSEVPQNLSASRPQDRQFILSSKKLLLSDSGFYLCAWRGSAGMNTGELFFGEGSRLTVL.

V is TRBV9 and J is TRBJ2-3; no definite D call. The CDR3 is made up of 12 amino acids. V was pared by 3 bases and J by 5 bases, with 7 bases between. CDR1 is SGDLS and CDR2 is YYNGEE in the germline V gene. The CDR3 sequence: CASSANRDTQYF. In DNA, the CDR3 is TGTGCCAGCAGCGCTAACCGAGATACGCAGTATTTT.

Written as DNA, the CDR3 is TGCGCCAGCAGCTTATCGACTGGTTACGAGCAGTACTTC. Translating it yields CASSLSTGYEQYF. J is TRBJ2-7 and V is TRBV5-1; D unresolved. Per the germline V gene, CDR1 is SGHRS and CDR2 is YFSETQ. CDR3 size: 13 residues. V shed 2 bases and J shed 4 bases, with 10 bases lying between them.

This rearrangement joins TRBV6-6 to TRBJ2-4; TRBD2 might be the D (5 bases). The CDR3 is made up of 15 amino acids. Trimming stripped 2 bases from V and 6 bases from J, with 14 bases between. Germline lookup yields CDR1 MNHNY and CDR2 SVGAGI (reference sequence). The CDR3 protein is CASSYTAGRANIQYF. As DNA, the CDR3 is TGTGCCAGCAGTTACACGGCGGGTCGAGCAAACATTCAGTACTTC.

CDR3 amino acids: CSLNRGLQETQYF. The CDR3 nucleotides are TGCAGCCTCAACAGGGGGCTACAGGAGACCCAGTACTTC. The V gene is TRBV29-1, the J gene TRBJ2-5, with TRBD1 identical over 9 bases. The CDR3 covers 13 residues. CDR1 SQVTM and CDR2 ANQGSEA come from the germline V gene. V was pared by 8 bases and J by 5 bases, with 9 bases of the junction left unmatched.